This TCR beta chain was documented in a study of OX40 agonist ivuxolimab in advanced cancers. Looking at the study overall: The costimulatory receptor OX40 (CD134) was targeted by ivuxolimab, a fully human IgG2 agonistic monoclonal antibody. In the dose-escalation cohort, 82.7% of patients were male, and the mean age was approximately 64 years, with a range of roughly 20 to 80. Patients were allowed to have had prior anti-PD-1, anti-PD-L1 or anti-CTLA-4 therapy, and around 43% of the dose-escalation patients had been treated with checkpoint inhibitors. The monotherapy dose-escalation portion (N = 52 patients) of the phase I ivuxolimab trial is reported in the paper. Intravenous ivuxolimab was administered to patients every 2 weeks at six dose levels: 0.01, 0.1, 0.3, 1.5, 3 and 10 mg/kg. Partial responses occurred in three dose-escalation patients, of whom one had hepatocellular carcinoma and two had cutaneous melanoma. Peripheral TCRbeta sequencing aimed to test whether ivuxolimab altered TCR sequence diversity and caused clonal T-cell expansion. Of the 50 or so patients in dose escalation, 19 had hepatocellular carcinoma, about 15 had melanoma, 9 had renal cell carcinoma and 9 had head and neck cancer. What the study reported, not specific to this receptor: At doses of 0.1 to 3.0 mg/kg, clonal expansion of both CD4+ and CD8+ blood T cells was observed from baseline to week 6. Low levels of normalized T-cell clonal expansion were also shown by some nonresponding patients. The antigen specificity of the clonally expanded peripheral T cells was not determined. In the 0.1-3.0 mg/kg groups, partial responders were among the patients with the lowest normalized peripheral clonal expansion, particularly in CD8+ T cells. After ivuxolimab, more expanded clones were found on average in CD8+ T cells than in CD4+ T cells.

About this clone: Its cognate antigen has yet to be identified. The input lacks base qualities; no much larger clone sits a single base away.

Here V drops 7 bases and J drops 4 bases, and the junction holds 15 bases not matched to any gene. The CDR1 and CDR2 encoded by the germline V gene (reference sequence) are LNHNV and YYDKDF. Including the terminal cysteine and phenylalanine, the CDR3 comprises 17 residues. Only the CDR3 region is kept as DNA, spanning 51 bases read in frame from base 1. The trial excluded patients who had a history of autoimmune disease or who were on systemic immunosuppression. Peripheral blood for TCR sequencing was collected from all dose cohorts at baseline, on cycle 4 day 1, and on cycle 7 day 1. The samples were taken from a phase I, first-in-human, multicenter, open-label dose-escalation trial of ivuxolimab. Adults with locally advanced or metastatic head and neck squamous cell, hepatocellular, melanoma or renal cell carcinoma were enrolled in the trial. Before TCR sequencing, CD4+ and CD8+ T cells were separately sorted from peripheral blood.

Genomic DNA was isolated from the sorted cells so that the TCRbeta CDR3 region could be sequenced. The immunoSEQ Assay was used to sequence the TCRbeta CDR3 regions. TCRdb mirrors the immuneACCESS table, restricted to in-frame sequences. Some clones are absent from its copies; in checked studies, under half trace to an unresolved V gene, and the reason for the others is unknown. This sample lists 90,000 to 150,000 clones; over 75% were detected once. The ten largest clones capture 0.55% of the sample. The source is an adult with an advanced solid tumor such as melanoma, head and neck, liver or kidney cancer. Recombination linked TRBV15 to TRBJ1-2; a stretch of 10 junction bases matches TRBD1. The source material was CD4+ or CD8+ T cells sorted from blood, sampled in a trial of the OX40 agonist ivuxolimab. The CDR3 amino acid sequence is: CATTRGDRGKEGYGYTF. The sequenced DNA: TGTGCCACCACCCGGGGGGACAGGGGAAAAGAAGGCTATGGCTACACCTTC.